Each of the 30 T cell receptor beta chains below was sequenced from the same sample in a study of Ad26.COV2.S vaccination and SARS-CoV-2 variants (TCRdb year 2021). The sample's treatment or condition label, decoded: about 20 received Ad26.COV2.S at low or high dose, single or two shots; about 5 received placebo; per-sample allocation not given. Repertoires of vaccine and placebo recipients were sequenced from samples taken on day 63 after the first injection. The library was prepared using the immunoSEQ multiplex PCR assay. TCRdb holds this immuneACCESS table with in-frame rearrangements only. Some clones are missing; in checked studies, unresolved V genes explain under half, and the rest has no known cause. Here the sample has about 400,000 clones; 83% occur a single time. Jointly, the top ten make up more than 7% of the sample. The sample consisted of peripheral blood, taken in a trial of Ad26.COV2.S vaccine versus placebo. These receptors came from a person aged 18-60 years who received the Ad26.COV2.S COVID-19 vaccine or a placebo.

The rearrangement uses TRBV7-2 and TRBJ1-6, with no clear D. Trimming shortened V by 3 bases and J by 0 bases, and 3 bases separated the two germline ends. CDR1 and CDR2 (germline): SGHTA, FQGNSA. The CDR3 sequence is 14 residues long. As DNA, the CDR3 is TGTGCCAGCAGCTTTAGCTCCTATAATTCACCCCTCCACTTT. This gives the protein CASSFSSYNSPLHF.

CDR3 nucleotide sequence: TGTGCCAGCAGCCCTGGGGACCGCCCCACCTATGGCTACACCTTC. It codes for CASSPGDRPTYGYTF. The gene calls are TRBV27 and TRBJ1-2; D might be TRBD1 (5 bases). The V gene lost 6 bases and the J gene lost 4 bases, with 18 bases spanning the gap. The germline gives CDR1 MNHEY, CDR2 SMNVEV (reference sequence). This CDR3 spans 15 amino acids.

This chain links TRBV18 with TRBJ1-5, with 7 bases aligning to TRBD1. The CDR3 runs to 15 residues. V lost 1 base, J lost 4 bases, and 4 bases stayed unmatched. Looked up from germline, CDR1 is KGHSH and CDR2 is LQKENI. The CDR3 here is CASSPRTGENQPQHF. As DNA, the CDR3 is TGTGCCAGCTCACCACGAACAGGGGAGAATCAGCCCCAGCATTTT. Combining the CDR3 with reference TRBV18 and TRBJ1-5 gives the whole variable domain NAGVMQNPRHLVRRRGQEARLRCSPMKGHSHVYWYRQLPEEGLKFMVYLQKENIIDESGMPKERFSAEFPKEGPSILRIQQVVRGDSAAYFCASSPRTGENQPQHFGDGTRLSIL.

The genes are TRBV9 and TRBJ2-3; 11 bases fit TRBD2. The CDR3 is 16 amino acids. The ends lost 0 bases at V and 5 bases at J; junction bases unmatched: 5. The germline V gene encodes CDR1 SGDLS and CDR2 YYNGEE. The CDR3, as DNA: TGTGCCAGCAGCGTAGCTACTAGCGGGGGTTTAGATACGCAGTATTTT. Translated: CASSVATSGGLDTQYF.

This sequence joins TRBV19 and TRBJ2-5; D could derive from TRBD1 or TRBD2 (6 bases each). CDR1 and CDR2 (germline): LNHDA, SQIVND (reference sequence). Deletions cut 1 base from V and 5 bases from J, with 14 bases between. This CDR3 has 15 amino acids. CDR3 nucleotide sequence: TGTGCCAGTAGTATAGTTGGGGGGCTGGGTGAGACCCAGTACTTC. This encodes CASSIVGGLGETQYF.

The chain carries TRBV7-6 and TRBJ1-6; D not certain. V lost 5 bases to trimming and J lost 7 bases, with 15 bases between them. Germline CDR1 reads SGHVS; CDR2 reads FNYEAQ. This CDR3 spans 15 amino acids. The CDR3 sequence: CASSLTGSSNSPLHF. The CDR3 bases are TGTGCCAGCAGCCTAACGGGGTCGTCCAATTCACCCCTCCACTTT.

V and J are TRBV14 and TRBJ2-7; D is undetermined. V was pared by 0 bases and J by 0 bases, with 15 bases between. Germline V gene sequence: CDR1 SGHDN, CDR2 FVKESK. This CDR3 spans 17 amino acids. In DNA form, the CDR3 reads TGTGCCAGCAGCCAAGAACCTTTGCTAGGGTACTCCTACGAGCAGTACTTC. Its translation is CASSQEPLLGYSYEQYF.

The gene calls are TRBV2 and TRBJ1-5; D gene ambiguous. CDR3 length: 15 amino acids. Trimming shortened V by 2 bases and J by 7 bases, and 15 bases separated the two germline ends. Germline lookup yields CDR1 SNHLY and CDR2 FYNNEI. In nucleotides, the CDR3 is TGTGCCAGCAGTGAAAGGGTGGAAACGGGGCAGCCCCAGCATTTT. This codes for CASSERVETGQPQHF.

The chain uses TRBV19 and TRBJ1-2; a possible D gene is TRBD1 (5 bases). V was shortened by 6 bases and J by 8 bases, with 25 bases between the two germline ends. The CDR3 is made up of 16 amino acids. Per germline, CDR1 LNHDA and CDR2 SQIVND (reference sequence). The CDR3 nucleotides read TGTGCCAGTAGGGGGCAAATGACTGGGGATCGTCGGGGCTACACCTTC. It yields the protein CASRGQMTGDRRGYTF.

The chain links TRBV18 to TRBJ1-2; the D is unclear. The V gene lost 3 bases and the J gene lost 5 bases, with 13 bases spanning the gap. This CDR3 is built from 14 residues. Germline V gene lookup returns CDR1 KGHSH and CDR2 LQKENI. The CDR3 sequence: CASSPGAVGYGYTF. For the CDR3, the DNA is TGTGCCAGCTCACCGGGTGCTGTGGGGTATGGCTACACCTTC.

V and J are TRBV7-2 and TRBJ1-2; a weak D match, TRBD1 (6 bases). In germline, CDR1 is SGHTA, CDR2 FQGNSA. V lost 5 bases, J lost 4 bases, and 14 bases lay in between. This CDR3 has 14 residues. CDR3 bases: TGTGCCAGCAGCCGGTTTGAAGGGGGCTATGGCTACACCTTC. Translation gives CASSRFEGGYGYTF.

This chain uses TRBV6-5 with TRBJ1-1, with 11 positions matching TRBD1. Germline V gene lookup returns CDR1 MNHEY and CDR2 SVGAGI. This CDR3 is 14 amino acids long. With 2 bases clipped from V and 8 bases from J, the junction kept 4 bases outside the gene matches. The CDR3 sequence is CASSYTWDRGEAFF. DNA of the CDR3: TGTGCCAGCAGTTACACTTGGGACAGGGGGGAAGCTTTCTTT.

V and J are TRBV4-1 and TRBJ1-1; D ambiguous. The CDR3 consists of 16 residues. The germline gives CDR1 MGHRA, CDR2 YSYEKL. V was pared by 9 bases and J by 1 base, with 21 bases between. The CDR3 loop reads CASGLSSGSGNTEAFF. The DNA for the CDR3 is TGCGCCAGTGGACTCTCCTCGGGCTCCGGGAACACTGAAGCTTTCTTT.

The chain employs TRBV6-2 or TRBV6-3 and TRBJ2-5, with D possibly TRBD1 on 7 matching bases. The CDR3 sequence is 13 residues long. CDR1 and CDR2 from the germline V gene are MNHEY and SVGEGT. Trimming left V 3 bases short and J 4 bases short, with 9 bases between. The DNA of the CDR3 is TGTGCCAGCAGTTATCAGGGGGGAGAGACCCAGTACTTC. This translates into CASSYQGGETQYF.

V is TRBV5-1 and J is TRBJ2-6, with no clear D. CDR1 is SGHRS and CDR2 is YFSETQ in the germline V gene. Trimming removed 0 bases from V and 0 bases from J, with 4 bases in between. The length of the CDR3 is 15 residues. The CDR3 DNA reads TGCGCCAGCAGCTTGGTCCTCTCTGGGGCCAACGTCCTGACTTTC. Translated: CASSLVLSGANVLTF.

The V call is TRBV4-1, the J call TRBJ2-7, with D tentatively TRBD2 (6 bases). V was pared by 1 base and J by 4 bases, with 20 bases between. Germline V gene sequence: CDR1 MGHRA, CDR2 YSYEKL. This CDR3 has 17 residues. The DNA of the CDR3 is TGCGCCAGCAGCCAAGGAGAATCTAGCTCGGGAGCGTACGAGCAGTACTTC. This sequence encodes CASSQGESSSGAYEQYF.

This rearrangement joins TRBV18 to TRBJ2-5, with 10 positions matching TRBD2. Trimming at V came to 0 bases and at J to 5 bases, leaving 3 bases not matched to a gene. The CDR3 sequence is 15 residues long. Germline assignment: CDR1 KGHSH and CDR2 LQKENI. CDR3 sequence: CASSPPGLAVETQYF. In DNA, the CDR3 is TGTGCCAGCTCACCACCCGGACTAGCGGTTGAGACCCAGTACTTC.

The chain has TRBV5-1 and TRBJ1-2, with D maybe TRBD1 (5 bases). The germline V gene encodes CDR1 SGHRS and CDR2 YFSETQ. V was clipped by 2 bases and J by 6 bases, with 8 bases between them. CDR3 length: 12 residues. The chain's CDR3 is CASSFRDHGYTF. Written as DNA, the CDR3 is TGCGCCAGCAGCTTCAGGGACCATGGCTACACCTTC.

The chain couples TRBV6-5 to TRBJ2-3; D is undetermined. Trimming took off 8 bases at V and 2 bases at J, with 5 bases between the two ends. This CDR3 is built from 11 residues. Germline CDR1 reads MNHEY; CDR2 reads SVGAGI. The CDR3 spells CASRSTDTQYF. As DNA, the CDR3 is TGTGCCAGCCGATCCACAGATACGCAGTATTTT.

The V and J genes are TRBV5-6 and TRBJ2-7; 9 nucleotides align to TRBD2. Trimming took 0 bases from V and 1 from J; bases not matched to a gene: 2. CDR1 and CDR2 (germline): SGHDT, YYEEEE. CDR3 length: 15 residues. Here the CDR3 reads CASSLGLAVSYEQYF. In DNA form, the CDR3 reads TGTGCCAGCAGCTTGGGACTAGCGGTTTCCTACGAGCAGTACTTC.

This chain links TRBV7-9 with TRBJ1-2, with D unclear. In germline, CDR1 is SEHNR, CDR2 FQNEAQ (reference sequence). The CDR3 loop spans 14 amino acids. With 0 bases removed from V and 4 bases from J, the gap between germline ends came to 9 bases. The CDR3 loop reads CASSLAWTVYGYTF. CDR3 bases: TGTGCCAGCAGCTTAGCTTGGACGGTCTATGGCTACACCTTC.

This clone appeared a few times. The chain couples TRBV7-2 to TRBJ1-2, with 7 bases matching TRBD1. The trim removed 5 bases at V and 8 bases at J, leaving 17 bases unmatched. Germline V CDR1 and CDR2: SGHTA, FQGNSA. The CDR3 length is 16 residues. This CDR3 is CASSPLGTTGQMGYTF. CDR3 sequence (DNA): TGTGCCAGCAGCCCGCTAGGGACGACAGGGCAGATGGGCTACACCTTC.

The V gene is TRBV14, the J gene TRBJ2-1, with 7 bases that match TRBD1. In germline, CDR1 is SGHDN, CDR2 FVKESK. The J segment lost 8 bases and the V segment lost 0 bases, leaving 10 bases of the junction unmatched. The CDR3 consists of 16 residues. The CDR3, as DNA: TGTGCCAGCAGCCAAGATAGGGGGCCCCTCTTGGATGAGCAGTTCTTC. It yields the protein CASSQDRGPLLDEQFF. Based on the CDR3 plus reference TRBV14 and TRBJ2-1, the full variable domain is EAGVTQFPSHSVIEKGQTVTLRCDPISGHDNLYWYRRVMGKEIKFLLHFVKESKQDESGMPNNRFLAERTGGTYSTLKVQPAELEDSGVYFCASSQDRGPLLDEQFFGPGTRLTVL.

This clone has just a few counts. Within the sample, other DNA sequences also encode this same CDR3. The V call is TRBV19, the J call TRBJ1-5; the D is unclear. With 8 bases removed from V and 3 bases from J, the gap between germline ends came to 8 bases. This CDR3 is built from 12 residues. Looked up from germline, CDR1 is LNHDA and CDR2 is SQIVND (reference sequence). The chain's CDR3 is CASRLDNQPQHF. CDR3 DNA: TGTGCCAGTCGCCTCGACAATCAGCCCCAGCATTTT.

This clone was seen a single time. The J gene is TRBJ2-6, the V gene TRBV15, with D maybe TRBD1 (5 bases). The V gene's germline CDR1 is LNHNV and CDR2 YYDKDF (reference sequence). V gave up 2 bases and J gave up 0 bases, with 5 bases separating them. The CDR3 covers 15 residues. This chain's CDR3 is CATSRQGSGANVLTF. The CDR3 DNA follows: TGTGCCACCAGCAGACAGGGCTCTGGGGCCAACGTCCTGACTTTC.

The J gene is TRBJ2-3, the V gene TRBV24-1; D is perhaps TRBD1 or TRBD2 (5 bases each). Germline values: CDR1 KGHDR, CDR2 SFDVKD. The CDR3 has 16 amino acids. The V gene lost 3 bases and the J gene lost 2 bases, with 14 bases spanning the gap. The CDR3 sequence: CATSDPGPRFTDTQYF. CDR3 in DNA: TGTGCCACCAGTGATCCGGGACCGAGATTCACAGATACGCAGTATTTT.

V is TRBV20-1 and J is TRBJ2-2; D remains unclear. The CDR3 totals 13 residues. V lost 3 bases to trimming and J lost 2 bases, with 7 bases between them. Germline V CDR1 and CDR2: DFQATT, SNEGSKA (reference sequence). The CDR3 DNA reads as TGCAGTGCTAGTGTAGAAAACACCGGGGAGCTGTTTTTT. This codes for CSASVENTGELFF.

This clone was seen only once. The chain employs TRBV11-2 and TRBJ2-7; perhaps TRBD1 as D (5 bases). Trimming removed 5 bases from V and 1 base from J, with 12 bases in between. Germline-derived CDR1 and CDR2 are SGHAT and FQNNGV. This CDR3 spans 14 amino acids. The DNA for the CDR3 is TGTGCCAGCAGCGGGGAAAAGGGGTCCTACGAGCAGTACTTC. This codes for CASSGEKGSYEQYF.

Only a few counts were recorded for this clone. The rearrangement links TRBV6-5 to TRBJ1-5; TRBD1 agrees at 8 bases. Germline V gene lookup returns CDR1 MNHEY and CDR2 SVGAGI. The CDR3 loop spans 14 amino acids. V was clipped by 5 bases and J by 5 bases; unmatched bases: 5. The CDR3 region is CASSRGQEDQPQHF. CDR3 sequence (DNA): TGTGCCAGCAGTCGGGGACAGGAAGATCAGCCCCAGCATTTT.

The V call is TRBV4-3, the J call TRBJ1-2, with TRBD1 matching over 7 bases. CDR3 length equals 13 residues. Trimming took 4 bases from V and 4 from J; bases not matched to a gene: 3. The V gene's germline CDR1 is LGHNA and CDR2 YSLEER. CDR3 region: CASSPGQFYGYTF. The CDR3 DNA follows: TGCGCCAGCAGCCCGGGACAGTTCTATGGCTACACCTTC.